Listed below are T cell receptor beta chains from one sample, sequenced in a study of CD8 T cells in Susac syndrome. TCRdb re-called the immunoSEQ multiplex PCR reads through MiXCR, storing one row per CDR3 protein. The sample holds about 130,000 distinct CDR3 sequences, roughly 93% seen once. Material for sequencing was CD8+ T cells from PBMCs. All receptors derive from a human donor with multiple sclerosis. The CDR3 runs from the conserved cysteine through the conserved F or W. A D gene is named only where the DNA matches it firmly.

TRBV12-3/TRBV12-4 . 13 CASSLSGNYGYTF
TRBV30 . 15 CAWRGFVSGANVLTF
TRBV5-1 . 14 CASRDREHNNEQFF
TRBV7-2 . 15 CASSRRVLAKNIQYF
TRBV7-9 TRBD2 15 CASSPTSGGPDTQYF
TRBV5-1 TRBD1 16 CASSLVSGQFYNEQFF
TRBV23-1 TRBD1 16 CASIFRDRGLENIQYF
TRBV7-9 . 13 CASSLVIQETQYF
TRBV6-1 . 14 CASSEVGGWEPQHF
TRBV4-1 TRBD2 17 CASSQVTLSGGFYEQYF
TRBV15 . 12 CATSREAGKLFF
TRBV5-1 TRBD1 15 CASSLEPGTAYGYTF